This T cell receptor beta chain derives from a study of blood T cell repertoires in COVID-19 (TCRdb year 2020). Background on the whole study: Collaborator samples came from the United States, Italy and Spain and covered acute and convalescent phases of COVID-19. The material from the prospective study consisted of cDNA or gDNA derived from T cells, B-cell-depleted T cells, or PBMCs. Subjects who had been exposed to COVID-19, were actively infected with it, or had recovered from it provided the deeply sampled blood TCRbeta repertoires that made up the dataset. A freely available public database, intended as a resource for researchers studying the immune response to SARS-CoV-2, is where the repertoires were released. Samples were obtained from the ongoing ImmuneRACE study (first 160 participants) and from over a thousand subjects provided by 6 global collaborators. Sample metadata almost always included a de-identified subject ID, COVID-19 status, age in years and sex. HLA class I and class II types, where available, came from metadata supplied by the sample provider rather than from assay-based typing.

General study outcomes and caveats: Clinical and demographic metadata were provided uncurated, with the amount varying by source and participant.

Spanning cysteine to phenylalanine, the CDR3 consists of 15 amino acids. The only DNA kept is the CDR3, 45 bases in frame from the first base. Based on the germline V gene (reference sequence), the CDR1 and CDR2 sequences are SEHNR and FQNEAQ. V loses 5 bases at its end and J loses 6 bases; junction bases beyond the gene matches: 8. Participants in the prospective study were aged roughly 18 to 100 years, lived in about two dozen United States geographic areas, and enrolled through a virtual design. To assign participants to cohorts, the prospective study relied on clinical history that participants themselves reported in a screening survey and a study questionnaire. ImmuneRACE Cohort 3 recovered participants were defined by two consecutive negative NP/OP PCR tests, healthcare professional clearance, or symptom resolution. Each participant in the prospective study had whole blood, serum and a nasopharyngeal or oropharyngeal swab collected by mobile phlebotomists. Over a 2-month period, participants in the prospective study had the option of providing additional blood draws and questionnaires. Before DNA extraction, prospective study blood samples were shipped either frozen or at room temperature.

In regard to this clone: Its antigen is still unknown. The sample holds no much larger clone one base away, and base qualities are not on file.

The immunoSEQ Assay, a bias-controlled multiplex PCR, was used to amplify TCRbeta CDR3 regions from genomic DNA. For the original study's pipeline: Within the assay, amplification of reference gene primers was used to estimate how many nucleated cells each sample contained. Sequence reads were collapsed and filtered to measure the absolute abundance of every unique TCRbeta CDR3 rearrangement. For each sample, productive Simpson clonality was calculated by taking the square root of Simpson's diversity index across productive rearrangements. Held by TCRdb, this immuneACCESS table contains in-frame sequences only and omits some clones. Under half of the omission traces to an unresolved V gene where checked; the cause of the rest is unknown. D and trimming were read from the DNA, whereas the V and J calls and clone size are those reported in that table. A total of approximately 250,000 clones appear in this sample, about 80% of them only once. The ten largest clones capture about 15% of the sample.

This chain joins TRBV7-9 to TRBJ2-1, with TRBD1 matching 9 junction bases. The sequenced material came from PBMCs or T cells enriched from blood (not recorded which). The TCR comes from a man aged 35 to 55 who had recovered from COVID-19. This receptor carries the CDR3 CASSQQGAKGNEQFF. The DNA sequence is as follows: TGTGCCAGCAGCCAACAGGGGGCAAAGGGCAATGAGCAGTTCTTC.